This entry lists 12 T cell receptor beta chains sequenced from one sample in a study of blood T cell repertoires in COVID-19. Data came from immunoSEQ multiplex PCR; TCRdb stores just in-frame clones and leaves some out. The sample lists under 120,000 clones, approximately 62% occurring once. Material: peripheral blood. All receptors derive from a man aged 80 or over with acute or convalescent COVID-19.

This chain joins TRBV9 and TRBJ2-7; 8 bases line up with TRBD2. The CDR3 is 14 residues long. The germline V gene has CDR1 SGDLS and CDR2 YYNGEE. The V segment lost 2 bases and the J segment 2 bases; nucleotides outside the gene matches: 3. Here the CDR3 reads CASSVSGTTYEQYF. CDR3 in DNA: TGTGCCAGCAGCGTTAGCGGGACAACCTACGAGCAGTACTTC.

Comment on this clone: The junction departs from the called germline gene at one end, perhaps through a read error. The rearrangement joins TRBV5-4 to TRBJ2-2; tentative D call: TRBD2 (5 bases). CDR1 SGHNT and CDR2 YYREEE come from the germline V gene (reference sequence). There are 16 residues in the CDR3. CDR3 in amino acids: CASSPPGESKTGELFF. The CDR3 DNA reads as TGTGCCAGCAGCCCCCCCGGGGAGTCGAAGACCGGGGAGCTGTTTTTT.

As concerns this clone: In the same sample, other DNA sequences code for this CDR3. The gene calls are TRBV3-1 (or the pseudogene TRBV3-2) and TRBJ1-1; 10 nucleotides line up with TRBD1. This CDR3 is built from 16 residues. V lost 4 bases to trimming and J lost 0 bases; unmatched junction nucleotides: 5. Germline CDR1 LGHDT, CDR2 YNNKEL (reference sequence). CDR3 DNA sequence: TGTGCCAGCAGCCCCCGGGACAGGGGAGTGAACACTGAAGCTTTCTTT. Protein: CASSPRDRGVNTEAFF.

The chain uses TRBV7-9 and TRBJ2-7; 9 nucleotides match TRBD2. CDR1 is SEHNR and CDR2 is FQNEAQ in the germline V gene (reference sequence). With 5 bases clipped from V and 0 bases from J, the junction kept 2 bases outside the gene matches. The CDR3 runs 14 residues. The CDR3 DNA is TGTGCCAGCAGCCGAGCGGGAGGCTCCTACGAGCAGTACTTC. Translation gives CASSRAGGSYEQYF.

The V call is TRBV9, the J call TRBJ2-3; 8 bases are a match to TRBD2. The germline V gene has CDR1 SGDLS and CDR2 YYNGEE. The trim removed 3 bases at V and 6 bases at J, leaving 3 bases unmatched. The CDR3 is 13 residues long. The CDR3 nucleotides read TGTGCCAGCAGCGCCCGGACTAGCGATACGCAGTATTTT. Amino acid sequence: CASSARTSDTQYF.

This chain links TRBV9 with TRBJ2-1; 9 nucleotides line up with TRBD2. V gave up 2 bases and J gave up 4 bases; unmatched junction bases: 4. The CDR3 has 15 residues. Germline V gives CDR1 SGDLS, CDR2 YYNGEE. DNA for the CDR3: TGTGCCAGCAGCGTGGGAGCGGGAGGTTACAATGAGCAGTTCTTC. Translation: CASSVGAGGYNEQFF.

This chain joins TRBV1 and TRBJ2-7; TRBD2 is the table's D call and was not checked against the DNA. TRBV1 counts as a pseudogene. CDR3 length: 15 amino acids. The CDR3 region is CTSSQAARREYEQYF. The CDR3 DNA is TGCACCAGCAGCCAAGCAGCTCGGCGGGAATACGAGCAGTACTTC.

The J gene is TRBJ1-2, the V gene TRBV11-2; TRBD1 matches 9 bases. The CDR3 is made up of 15 amino acids. Germline loops: CDR1 SGHAT, CDR2 FQNNGV. J gave up 7 bases and V 4 bases, and 10 bases lay outside the gene matches. CDR3 DNA sequence: TGTGCCAGCAGCTCATCAGCGACAGGGGGGCTTGGCTACACCTTC. This gives the protein CASSSSATGGLGYTF.

This clone was counted a few times. This sequence joins TRBV14 and TRBJ1-6; 7 bases match TRBD1. The germline V gene encodes CDR1 SGHDN and CDR2 FVKESK. The CDR3 totals 16 residues. The V gene end was trimmed by 4 bases and the J gene end by 4 bases; junction bases not matched to a gene: 7. CDR3 protein: CASSRAPGQYNSPLHF. The DNA of the CDR3 is TGTGCCAGCAGCCGAGCCCCGGGACAGTATAATTCACCCCTCCACTTT.

The rearrangement joins TRBV28 to TRBJ2-7; a possible D gene is TRBD1 (6 bases). Germline-derived CDR1 and CDR2 are MDHEN and SYDVKM. Trimming took off 2 bases at V and 0 bases at J, with 8 bases between the two ends. The CDR3 totals 14 residues. CDR3 in DNA: TGTGCCAGCAGTTTAGGGGGCTCCTCCTACGAGCAGTACTTC. Residues: CASSLGGSSYEQYF.

The chain combines TRBV6-5 with TRBJ1-1; 7 nucleotides line up with TRBD1. V gave up 6 bases and J gave up 8 bases; unmatched junction bases: 6. The CDR3 contains 12 residues. Germline V gene lookup returns CDR1 MNHEY and CDR2 SVGAGI. CDR3 protein: CASSPRGQEAFF. Written as DNA, the CDR3 is TGTGCCAGCAGCCCCAGGGGACAGGAAGCTTTCTTT.

The chain joins TRBV14 to TRBJ2-5; no clear D gene. V dropped 7 bases and J dropped 4 bases, with 13 bases sitting between them. The CDR3 runs 13 residues. Germline loops: CDR1 SGHDN, CDR2 FVKESK. The CDR3 protein is CASKKFAGETQYF. DNA of the CDR3: TGTGCCAGCAAAAAGTTCGCCGGAGAGACCCAGTACTTC.